The entry below gives a single T cell receptor beta chain sequence along with its context. Its target is not known. The source of the sample is a study of multiple sclerosis patients with progressive multifocal leukoencephalopathy. Whole-study findings and limits: PML-onset expanded TRB clones were detectable before and during natalizumab therapy. Whether JC virus or general immunocompromise explains the findings remained unclear. Most PML patients had lower entropy, suggesting less diverse TRB repertoires.

With 3 bases removed from V and 8 bases from J, the gap between germline ends came to 7 bases. CDR3 length equals 11 residues. Germline V CDR1 and CDR2: WNHNN, SYGVQD (reference sequence). Time point noted: time of PML onset. Every listed patient previously received interferon beta; all PML patients were women. Data came from immunoSEQ multiplex PCR; TCRdb stores just in-frame clones and leaves some out. The repertoire consists of fewer than 35,000 clones, with roughly 87% occurring once and the leading ten covering roughly 3.1%. This sequence originates from a human donor with progressive multifocal leukoencephalopathy. This sequence joins TRBV10-1 and TRBJ1-1, with D unclear. Sequenced material: PBMCs, taken from a patient treated with natalizumab. This CDR3 reads CASSEGGEAFF. Here the CDR3 DNA reads TGCGCCAGCAGTGAAGGAGGAGAAGCTTTCTTT.